This is a list of T cell receptor beta chains from one sample in a study of T-cell memory formation after mild COVID-19. Each CDR3 protein gets one entry after TCRdb re-called the 5' RACE reads with MiXCR. The sample has around 300,000 distinct CDR3 sequences, 15% to 20% seen once. The specimen was PBMCs or a T cell subset sorted from them (not recorded which). The receptors were gathered from a man in his late teens or twenties who had mild COVID-19 (a few samples of this study predate the infection). Cell type and time point are not known. The CDR3 runs from the conserved cysteine through the conserved F or W. A D gene is named only where the DNA matches it firmly. For some rows the clone size is stated as once, few or many, or as a class when expanded; others skip it.

TRBD1	TRBV7-9	TRBJ1-2	-	CASSPGQPYGYTF	TGTGCCAGCAGCCCGGGACAGCCCTATGGCTACACCTTC
-	TRBV7-9	TRBJ2-7	many	CASSPSYEQYF	TGTGCCAGCAGCCCGTCCTACGAGCAGTACTTC
-	TRBV6-5	TRBJ2-1	-	CASTRLPGSDNEQFF	TGTGCCAGCACCAGATTGCCGGGTTCTGACAATGAGCAGTTCTTC
-	TRBV27	TRBJ2-3	-	CASSYNSPSTDTQYF	TGTGCCAGCAGTTATAACAGTCCTAGCACAGATACGCAGTATTTT
-	TRBV2	TRBJ2-1	-	CASSLMSVYNEQFF	TGTGCCAGCAGTTTAATGTCGGTTTACAATGAGCAGTTCTTC
-	TRBV9	TRBJ2-5	few	CASSLRGGPETQYF	TGTGCCAGCAGCCTTAGGGGGGGACCAGAGACCCAGTACTTC
-	TRBV6-1	TRBJ2-3	few	CASRTTDLGSTDTQYF	TGTGCCAGCCGAACCACGGACCTGGGGAGCACAGATACGCAGTATTTT
-	TRBV12-3/TRBV12-4	TRBJ1-2	few	CATSREGAYGYTF	TGTGCCACCTCTAGGGAGGGAGCCTATGGCTACACCTTC
-	TRBV20-1	TRBJ2-1	-	CSARAYTVYNEQFF	TGCAGTGCTAGAGCCTATACAGTTTACAATGAGCAGTTCTTC
TRBD2	TRBV4-1	TRBJ2-5	few	CASSQSGDPTQYF	TGCGCCAGCAGCCAAAGCGGGGACCCGACCCAGTACTTC
TRBD2	TRBV7-6	TRBJ2-2	few	CASSFLLAGNTGELFF	TGTGCCAGCAGCTTTTTGCTAGCGGGGAACACCGGGGAGCTGTTTTTT
-	TRBV18	TRBJ2-4	-	CASSPRNIQYF	TGTGCCAGCTCACCCCGGAACATTCAGTACTTC
-	TRBV12-3/TRBV12-4	TRBJ1-2	-	CASRGLQDFYGYTF	TGTGCCAGCAGAGGGCTACAGGACTTCTATGGCTACACCTTC
TRBD2	TRBV7-7	TRBJ2-2	-	CASSLVPSGVAGELFF	TGTGCCAGCAGCTTAGTTCCTAGCGGGGTTGCCGGGGAGCTGTTTTTT
TRBD1	TRBV7-8	TRBJ2-7	few	CASRGIWDRFYF	TGTGCCAGCAGGGGGATCTGGGACAGGTTTTACTTC
-	TRBV2	TRBJ1-1	-	CASSGGTGAPTEAFF	TGTGCCAGCAGTGGAGGGACGGGGGCTCCCACTGAAGCTTTCTTT
-	TRBV27	TRBJ2-5	-	CASSYRPAGGETQYF	TGTGCCAGCAGCTACCGCCCGGCTGGGGGAGAGACCCAGTACTTC
TRBD1	TRBV18	TRBJ2-7	few	CASSGPDRPAYEQYF	TGTGCCAGCTCAGGCCCGGACAGGCCGGCCTACGAGCAGTACTTC
TRBD1	TRBV12-3/TRBV12-4	TRBJ1-1	few	CASSRPRQGVGNTEAFF	TGTGCCAGCAGTCGACCACGACAGGGGGTCGGGAACACTGAAGCTTTCTTT
TRBD1	TRBV7-3	TRBJ1-4	few	CASSLRQGATTNEKLFF	TGTGCCAGCAGCTTGAGGCAGGGGGCTACAACTAATGAAAAACTGTTTTTT
-	TRBV3-1	TRBJ1-5	-	CASSPSATPSNQPQHF	TGTGCCAGCAGCCCATCAGCCACCCCTAGCAATCAGCCCCAGCATTTT
TRBD2	TRBV12-3/TRBV12-4	TRBJ2-3	-	CASSAVSGGLSTDTQYF	TGTGCCAGCAGCGCGGTTAGCGGGGGCCTTAGCACAGATACGCAGTATTTT
-	TRBV7-9	TRBJ1-2	many	CASSLTGLRDGYTF	TGTGCCAGCAGCCTCACAGGGCTAAGGGATGGCTACACCTTC
TRBD1	TRBV12-3/TRBV12-4	TRBJ2-1	-	CASRSRDRGRHEQFF	TGTGCCAGCAGGAGCCGGGACAGGGGGCGACATGAGCAGTTCTTC
-	TRBV29-1	TRBJ2-2	-	CSVSGGLSGELFF	TGCAGCGTAAGCGGAGGGTTGTCCGGGGAGCTGTTTTTT
TRBD2	TRBV20-1	TRBJ2-3	few	CSASGLAGGWDTQYF	TGCAGTGCTAGCGGTCTAGCGGGGGGTTGGGATACGCAGTATTTT
-	TRBV4-1	TRBJ2-7	-	CASSQEDEQYF	TGCGCCAGCAGCCAAGAGGACGAGCAGTACTTC
-	TRBV4-1	TRBJ2-3	-	CASSQGPFLGENTDTQYF	TGCGCCAGCAGCCAAGGCCCCTTCTTAGGGGAAAATACAGATACGCAGTATTTT
-	TRBV12-3/TRBV12-4	TRBJ1-2	-	CASSFFRGMGTHYGYTF	TGTGCCAGCAGTTTTTTCCGGGGGATGGGCACCCACTATGGCTACACCTTC
-	TRBV15	TRBJ1-5	few	CATSRDLSINQPQHF	TGTGCCACCAGCAGAGATCTAAGTATTAATCAGCCCCAGCATTTT
TRBD1	TRBV12-3/TRBV12-4	TRBJ1-1	-	CASSFRTGNTEAFF	TGTGCCAGCAGTTTTAGGACAGGGAACACTGAAGCTTTCTTT
TRBD1	TRBV7-2	TRBJ1-2	few	CASSLKRGTVDGYTF	TGTGCCAGCAGCCTTAAGCGAGGGACAGTAGATGGCTACACCTTC
-	TRBV6-2/TRBV6-3	TRBJ2-1	-	CATAGGNNEQFF	TGTGCCACCGCAGGTGGGAACAATGAGCAGTTCTTC
-	TRBV5-6	TRBJ2-1	few	CASSFGTQYNEQFF	TGTGCCAGCAGCTTCGGGACGCAGTACAATGAGCAGTTCTTC
-	TRBV9	TRBJ1-1	-	CASSVFLNTEAFF	TGTGCCAGCAGCGTCTTTCTGAACACTGAAGCTTTCTTT
-	TRBV7-3	TRBJ2-3	-	CASSRGGQQDTQYF	TGTGCCAGCAGCCGGGGGGGACAGCAAGATACGCAGTATTTT
-	TRBV4-2	TRBJ2-2	few	CASSQETGWNTGELFF	TGTGCCAGCAGCCAAGAGACCGGTTGGAACACCGGGGAGCTGTTTTTT
-	TRBV5-1	TRBJ2-7	-	CASSPAGGPYEQYF	TGCGCCAGCAGCCCCGCTGGGGGGCCCTACGAGCAGTACTTC
-	TRBV7-2	TRBJ1-5	many	CASSRQRVQPQHF	TGTGCCAGCAGCCGGCAAAGGGTTCAGCCCCAGCATTTT
-	TRBV7-3	TRBJ2-2	few	CASSAQRTGELFF	TGTGCCAGCAGCGCACAGCGGACCGGGGAGCTGTTTTTT
-	TRBV7-8	TRBJ1-1	-	CASSSQLPRGILNTEAFF	TGTGCCAGCAGCTCCCAGCTTCCGAGGGGGATCCTGAACACTGAAGCTTTCTTT
-	TRBV7-3	TRBJ2-1	few	CASSLMMGSSYNEQFF	TGTGCCAGCAGCTTGATGATGGGAAGCTCCTACAATGAGCAGTTCTTC
-	TRBV20-1	TRBJ2-4	-	CSARVLAKNIQYF	TGCAGTGCTAGAGTTCTAGCCAAAAACATTCAGTACTTC
-	TRBV18	TRBJ2-7	-	CASSPGVQRSEQYF	TGTGCCAGCTCACCAGGAGTTCAACGAAGCGAGCAGTACTTC
-	TRBV11-2	TRBJ1-1	few	CASSLTSGNTEAFF	TGTGCCAGCAGCTTAACCTCAGGGAACACTGAAGCTTTCTTT
-	TRBV23-1	TRBJ1-1	-	CASSRSGNTEAFF	TGCGCCAGCAGTCGGTCCGGGAACACTGAAGCTTTCTTT
-	TRBV6-6	TRBJ1-1	few	CASSPHRASNTEAFF	TGTGCCAGCAGTCCCCACAGGGCCTCGAACACTGAAGCTTTCTTT
-	TRBV6-2/TRBV6-3	TRBJ1-3	-	CASSRRGAGGNTIYF	TGTGCCAGCAGTCGCCGAGGAGCAGGCGGAAACACCATATATTTT
TRBD1	TRBV9	TRBJ2-7	-	CASSADRGPDEQYF	TGTGCCAGCAGCGCCGACAGGGGTCCCGACGAGCAGTACTTC
TRBD2	TRBV11-2	TRBJ2-3	-	CDSSFSSGTTDTQYF	TGTGACAGCAGCTTCTCTAGCGGCACCACAGATACGCAGTATTTT